A selection of T cell receptor beta chains follows, all from one sample in a study of graft-versus-host responses after intestinal transplantation. These receptors have no known antigen. Only in-frame clones appear in the TCRdb table, and some are missing; sequencing was by immunoSEQ multiplex PCR. Counted here are some 130,000 clones, over 85% occurring once; the ten biggest clones make up roughly 0.12%. The specimen was unstimulated CD4+ T cells sorted from spleen or lymph node cells, collected before intestinal transplant. These receptors were obtained from a human donor who received an intestinal transplant. Both conserved end residues are part of each CDR3. The D gene is left open where the match is weak. Size is omitted from some rows. Given values are once, few, many or a class for expanded clones.

TRBJ2-3	TRBD2	TRBV4-1	.	CASSQTSGASDTQYF	TGCGCCAGCAGCCAAACTAGCGGGGCTTCGGATACGCAGTATTTT
TRBJ2-3	.	TRBV5-1	.	CASSLVGRIFSTDTQYF	TGCGCCAGCAGCTTGGTCGGGCGGATCTTTAGCACAGATACGCAGTATTTT
TRBJ2-3	.	TRBV30	.	CAWSRQPSTDTQYF	TGTGCCTGGAGCCGACAGCCTAGCACAGATACGCAGTATTTT
TRBJ1-4	.	TRBV30	.	CAWSWGVGKLFF	TGTGCCTGGAGTTGGGGGGTGGGGAAACTGTTTTTT
TRBJ1-4	TRBD1	TRBV28	once	CASSTGATGEKLFF	TGTGCCAGCAGTACAGGGGCAACAGGTGAAAAACTGTTTTTT
TRBJ2-1	TRBD2	TRBV7-8	.	CASSTRGTSRNEQFF	TGTGCCAGCAGCACCCGCGGGACTAGTCGGAATGAGCAGTTCTTC
TRBJ2-7	.	TRBV11-2	.	CASSPEGAGSYEQYF	TGTGCCAGCAGCCCGGAGGGGGCAGGTTCCTACGAGCAGTACTTC
TRBJ2-1	TRBD2	TRBV11-2	.	CASSHRRGAYNEQFF	TGTGCCAGCAGCCACCGGCGGGGGGCCTACAATGAGCAGTTCTTC
TRBJ2-1	TRBD2	TRBV7-2	.	CASSLFRSGAMPTYNEQFF	TGTGCCAGCAGCTTATTCAGGAGCGGGGCGATGCCAACCTACAATGAGCAGTTCTTC
TRBJ2-7	.	TRBV4-1	.	CASSQDPRSGQYF	TGCGCCAGCAGCCAAGATCCCCGGTCTGGGCAGTACTTC
TRBJ1-2	.	TRBV27	.	CASALSKGGGGYGYTF	TGTGCCAGCGCTCTTTCAAAGGGAGGGGGTGGTTATGGCTACACCTTC
TRBJ2-1	TRBD2	TRBV19	.	CASGGDYGRSEQFF	TGTGCCAGCGGAGGGGACTACGGTCGGAGTGAGCAGTTCTTC
TRBJ1-1	.	TRBV30	.	CAWKGQNTEAFF	TGTGCCTGGAAGGGCCAGAACACTGAAGCTTTCTTT
TRBJ2-1	.	TRBV6-5	.	CASSRPTSFNEQFF	TGTGCCAGCAGCCGGCCGACTAGTTTCAATGAGCAGTTCTTC
TRBJ2-7	TRBD1	TRBV30	.	CAWSLRDSGPYEQYF	TGTGCCTGGAGTCTCCGGGACAGCGGTCCCTACGAGCAGTACTTC
TRBJ1-1	.	TRBV6-4	.	CASSDREGEAFF	TGTGCCAGCAGTGATCGAGAAGGGGAAGCTTTCTTT
TRBJ2-7	.	TRBV7-6	.	CASSRRALSEQYF	TGTGCCAGCAGCCGACGGGCCTTGAGCGAGCAGTACTTC
TRBJ2-7	TRBD2	TRBV11-2	few	CASSLELSAGAYEQYF	TGTGCCAGCAGCTTAGAACTTTCAGCGGGAGCCTACGAGCAGTACTTC
TRBJ2-7	.	TRBV5-1	.	CASSLLAGTEYEQYF	TGCGCCAGCAGCTTACTTGCCGGGACGGAATACGAGCAGTACTTC
TRBJ2-5	.	TRBV5-4	.	CASSLTGWGIETQYF	TGTGCCAGCAGCCTCACAGGGTGGGGGATAGAGACCCAGTACTTC
TRBJ2-1	.	TRBV27	.	CASLMVADNEQFF	TGTGCCAGCCTTATGGTAGCAGACAATGAGCAGTTCTTC
TRBJ2-2	.	TRBV30	.	CAWSGGPNTGELFF	TGTGCCTGGAGCGGGGGCCCTAACACCGGGGAGCTGTTTTTT
TRBJ2-1	TRBD1	TRBV10-3	once	CAIRSTGGTGVWEQFF	TGTGCCATCAGATCGACGGGCGGGACAGGGGTATGGGAGCAGTTCTTC
TRBJ1-4	.	TRBV6-5	.	CASSYRATNEKLFF	TGTGCCAGCAGTTATCGAGCAACTAATGAAAAACTGTTTTTT
TRBJ2-1	TRBD2	TRBV9	.	CASSVGGSGPGLGSHEQFF	TGTGCCAGCAGCGTAGGGGGTAGTGGGCCGGGACTAGGGAGTCATGAGCAGTTCTTC
TRBJ2-3	TRBD2	TRBV27	.	CASSFRGGRRTDTQYF	TGTGCCAGCAGTTTCCGCGGCGGGAGACGGACAGATACGCAGTATTTT
TRBJ1-3	.	TRBV9	.	CASSVGENTIYF	TGTGCCAGCAGCGTTGGAGAAAACACCATATATTTT
TRBJ2-3	.	TRBV9	.	CASSVSPTDTQYF	TGTGCCAGCAGCGTAAGCCCCACAGATACGCAGTATTTT
TRBJ1-1	.	TRBV7-3	once	CASSLIGPRNTEAFF	TGTGCCAGCAGCTTAATTGGACCCAGGAACACTGAAGCTTTCTTT
TRBJ2-1	TRBD1	TRBV6-5	.	CASRWDRAANEQFF	TGTGCCAGCAGATGGGACAGGGCGGCCAATGAGCAGTTCTTC
TRBJ2-7	.	TRBV10-2	.	CATLLRGPPWEQYF	TGCGCCACCCTCCTGCGGGGACCGCCTTGGGAGCAGTACTTC
TRBJ2-1	.	TRBV5-1	.	CASSLAVREEQFF	TGCGCCAGCAGCTTGGCCGTCCGGGAGGAGCAGTTCTTC
TRBJ2-5	TRBD1	TRBV19	.	CASSTDRSWEQYF	TGTGCCAGTAGTACGGACAGGTCGTGGGAGCAGTACTTC
TRBJ2-7	.	TRBV19	.	CASSFGVSYEQYF	TGTGCCAGTAGTTTCGGCGTCTCCTACGAGCAGTACTTC
TRBJ2-1	TRBD2	TRBV19	.	CASRGGEIYFNEQFF	TGTGCCAGTAGGGGAGGGGAGATTTACTTTAATGAGCAGTTCTTC
TRBJ2-1	TRBD2	TRBV18	once	CASSRGGEQFF	TGTGCCAGCTCACGGGGGGGTGAGCAGTTCTTC
TRBJ1-3	.	TRBV5-8	few	CASSLVPARQPSGNTIYF	TGTGCCAGCAGCTTGGTGCCCGCCCGACAACCCTCTGGAAACACCATATATTTT
TRBJ2-5	.	TRBV15	.	CATSRDMATPQETQYF	TGTGCCACCAGCAGAGATATGGCGACCCCACAGGAGACCCAGTACTTC
TRBJ2-3	.	TRBV5-5	once	CASSFPRGAHDLTDTQYF	TGTGCCAGCAGCTTCCCCAGGGGCGCTCACGACCTCACAGATACGCAGTATTTT
TRBJ1-2	TRBD1	TRBV10-3	.	CAITRLRGDREVNYGYTF	TGTGCCATCACCCGACTCCGAGGCGACAGGGAAGTCAACTATGGCTACACCTTC
TRBJ1-1	.	TRBV15	.	CATSRDPGRVLNTEAFF	TGTGCCACCAGCAGAGATCCGGGACGGGTTCTGAACACTGAAGCTTTCTTT
TRBJ2-5	.	TRBV6-5	.	CASSYSRVAGSSAQYF	TGTGCCAGCAGTTACTCGAGAGTGGCGGGAAGCTCGGCCCAGTACTTC
TRBJ1-3	.	TRBV4-1	.	CASSTRLDSPGGNTIYF	TGCGCCAGCAGCACCCGACTTGACAGTCCAGGAGGAAACACCATATATTTT
TRBJ2-3	.	TRBV7-2	.	CASSLVRGRADTQYF	TGTGCCAGCAGCTTAGTACGTGGCAGAGCAGATACGCAGTATTTT
TRBJ1-5	TRBD1	TRBV2	.	CASALQGTYQPQHF	TGTGCCAGCGCATTACAGGGGACTTATCAGCCCCAGCATTTT
TRBJ2-2	TRBD1	TRBV29-1	.	CSVVDGFSGQGTAGELFF	TGCAGCGTTGTTGATGGTTTTTCGGGACAGGGGACGGCCGGGGAGCTGTTTTTT
TRBJ1-1	TRBD1	TRBV7-9	.	CASSFGQGGTEAFF	TGTGCCAGCAGCTTCGGACAGGGGGGCACTGAAGCTTTCTTT
TRBJ2-1	.	TRBV4-1	once	CASSPQWAADNEQFF	TGCGCCAGCAGCCCCCAGTGGGCAGCGGACAATGAGCAGTTCTTC
TRBJ2-7	TRBD1	TRBV30	.	CAWVSPGAGGFYEQYF	TGTGCCTGGGTATCTCCCGGGGCAGGGGGTTTTTACGAGCAGTACTTC
TRBJ2-4	TRBD2	TRBV25-1	.	CASSDGLADIQYF	TGTGCCAGCAGTGATGGACTAGCTGACATTCAGTACTTC
TRBJ2-1	TRBD2	TRBV6-5	.	CASRQLANNEQFF	TGTGCCAGCAGGCAACTAGCGAACAATGAGCAGTTCTTC
TRBJ2-7	.	TRBV5-1	.	CASSSTASSSEQYF	TGCGCCAGCTCTTCGACAGCTAGCTCTAGCGAGCAGTACTTC
TRBJ2-7	.	TRBV6-5	.	CASSNSGGYRYEQYF	TGTGCCAGCAGTAATTCGGGGGGCTACCGGTACGAGCAGTACTTC
TRBJ2-7	.	TRBV7-6	.	CASSSNRRGYEQYF	TGTGCCAGCAGCTCAAACAGGAGGGGCTACGAGCAGTACTTC
TRBJ1-5	.	TRBV7-9	.	CASSSDPTGKPQHF	TGTGCCAGCAGCTCCGACCCTACAGGGAAGCCCCAGCATTTT